The sequence of this T cell receptor (beta chain) was determined in a study of cytomegalovirus exposure and HLA in healthy donors. A single count supports this clone. The protocol was immunoSEQ multiplex PCR, while the TCRdb copy is restricted to in-frame clones and leaves out a portion. This repertoire shows more than 95,000 clones, around 96% found once; its top ten account for less than 2%. CDR3 size: 16 residues. CDR1 SGHTA and CDR2 FQGTGA come from the germline V gene. V was pared by 1 base and J by 3 bases, with 12 bases between. This clonotype was obtained from a man aged 18 to 29 in good health and CMV-seronegative. V gene TRBV7-3 combines with J gene TRBJ2-2; D ambiguous. The sequencing sample was made of PBMCs. The CDR3 DNA follows: TGTGCCAGCAGCTTAAGTCTCCGACGGGACACCGGGGAGCTGTTTTTT. Residues: CASSLSLRRDTGELFF.